This is a list of T cell receptor beta chains from one sample in a study of beta chain features in type 1 diabetes. The data were produced by immunoSEQ multiplex PCR, yet TCRdb's version contains in-frame clones alone and is incomplete. Counted here are more than 140,000 clones, about 9.1% occurring once; the ten biggest clones make up approximately 0.65%. Material for sequencing was central memory CD4+ T cells from blood. The receptors were gathered from a woman in her 40s in good health. Both conserved end residues are part of each CDR3.

J,V,CDR3
TRBJ2-7,TRBV6-6,CASSYQGGPYEQYF
TRBJ2-1,TRBV25-1,CASSEWSGSYNEQFF
TRBJ1-2,TRBV5-1,CASSSITAPGYTF
TRBJ1-2,TRBV7-9,CASSGPGLAGANYGYTF
TRBJ2-3,TRBV19,CATLQGGDTQYF
TRBJ2-3,TRBV19,CATTSADTQYF
TRBJ2-3,TRBV5-4,CASSLGGRVTDTQYF
TRBJ2-3,TRBV29-1,CSVERGAGTDTQYF
TRBJ1-1,TRBV7-2,CASSLVRGRTEAFF
TRBJ2-7,TRBV19,CASSINYYEQYF
TRBJ1-2,TRBV6-4,CASSGDTANYGYTF
TRBJ1-1,TRBV5-4,CASSHWTGNTEAFF
TRBJ2-3,TRBV7-9,CASSPSGQGRQYF
TRBJ2-7,TRBV5-1,CASSLASRVDEQYF
TRBJ1-1,TRBV5-1,CASSLAGGNTEAFF
TRBJ1-2,TRBV27,CASSLKGVGYTF
TRBJ1-5,TRBV28,CASRGDQPQHF
TRBJ2-1,TRBV27,CASGERDWATYNEQFF
TRBJ2-3,TRBV4-2,CASSQASGGARQTDTQYF
TRBJ1-5,TRBV7-8,CASSLDVGGHQPQHF
TRBJ1-1,TRBV5-1,CASSYDSDTEAFF
TRBJ1-3,TRBV29-1,CSAVHPGNTIYF
TRBJ2-1,TRBV15,CATSRDSGADPYRAGQFF
TRBJ1-5,TRBV5-4,CASSGGTGWNQPQHF
TRBJ2-1,TRBV19,CASSMSSGGNNEQFF
TRBJ2-7,TRBV5-1,CASSLVSDPIRYF
TRBJ1-4,TRBV6-5,CASRRGNNEKLFF
TRBJ2-3,TRBV7-6,CASSLGAGGHTDTQYF
TRBJ2-1,TRBV5-4,CASSLGPGGHNEQFF
TRBJ1-1,TRBV14,CASSHGSGTEAFF
TRBJ2-3,TRBV21-1,CASSKGAPVTGFTDTQYF
TRBJ2-6,TRBV7-2,CASRTVSGANVLTF
TRBJ2-7,TRBV7-6,CASSQNSAGPYEQYF
TRBJ1-2,TRBV5-1,CASSQGLGANYGYTF
TRBJ1-5,TRBV5-1,CASSSTGLDQPQHF
TRBJ1-3,TRBV7-2,CASSQGTARSGNTIYF
TRBJ2-5,TRBV19,CASSKQRGATQETQYF
TRBJ2-7,TRBV6-5,CASSALVQGYEQYF
TRBJ1-2,TRBV11-2,CASSLDRGYGYTF
TRBJ1-4,TRBV5-6,CASSPSNRGTNEKLFF
TRBJ1-2,TRBV18,CASSLDRSVYGYTF
TRBJ2-3,TRBV11-2,CASSRLAGGSTDTQYF
TRBJ2-2,TRBV19,CASHSGGHDTGELFF
TRBJ2-3,TRBV5-1,CASSLSLAGSADTQYF
TRBJ2-5,TRBV5-1,CASSSTGVGETQYF
TRBJ2-1,TRBV9,CASRAGTSGYNEQFF
TRBJ2-7,TRBV5-4,CASSLDRWSDEQYF
TRBJ2-2,TRBV10-3,CAITPGTIYTGELFF
TRBJ2-7,TRBV5-1,CASSSGGGGDEQYF
TRBJ1-4,TRBV7-8,CASSLGGWANEKLFF
TRBJ1-5,TRBV2,CASSTQASNQPQHF
TRBJ1-6,TRBV5-1,CASSPGLNNSPLHF
TRBJ2-3,TRBV5-6,CASSPYVTTDTQYF
TRBJ1-5,TRBV19,CASSIRKRTHQPQHF
TRBJ1-2,TRBV27,CASSLLGQGAGGYTF
TRBJ2-2,TRBV9,CASSVAGINTGELFF
TRBJ1-1,TRBV27,CASRPDRGLPEAFF
TRBJ1-5,TRBV7-2,CASSEGRRYNQPQHF